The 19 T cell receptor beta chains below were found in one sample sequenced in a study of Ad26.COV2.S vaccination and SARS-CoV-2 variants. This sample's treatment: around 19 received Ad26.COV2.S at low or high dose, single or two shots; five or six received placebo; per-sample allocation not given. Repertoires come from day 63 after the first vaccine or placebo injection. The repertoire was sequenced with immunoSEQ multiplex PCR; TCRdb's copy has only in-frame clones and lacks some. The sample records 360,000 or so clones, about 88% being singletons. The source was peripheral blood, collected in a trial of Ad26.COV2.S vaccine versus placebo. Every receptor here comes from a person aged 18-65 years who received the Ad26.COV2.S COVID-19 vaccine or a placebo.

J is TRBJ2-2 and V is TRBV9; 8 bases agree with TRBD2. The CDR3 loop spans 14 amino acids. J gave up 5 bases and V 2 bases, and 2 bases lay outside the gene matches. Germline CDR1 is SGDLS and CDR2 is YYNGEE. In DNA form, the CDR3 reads TGTGCCAGCAGCGTCGGGAGGGGGACCGGGGAGCTGTTTTTT. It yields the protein CASSVGRGTGELFF. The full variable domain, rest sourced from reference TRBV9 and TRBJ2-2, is DSGVTQTPKHLITATGQRVTLRCSPRSGDLSVYWYQQSLDQGLQFLIQYYNGEERAKGNILERFSAQQFPDLHSELNLSSLELGDSALYFCASSVGRGTGELFFGEGSRLTVL.

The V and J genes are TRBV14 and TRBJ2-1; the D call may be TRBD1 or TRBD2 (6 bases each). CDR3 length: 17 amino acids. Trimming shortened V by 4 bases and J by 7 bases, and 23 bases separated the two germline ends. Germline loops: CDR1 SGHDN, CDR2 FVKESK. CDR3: CASSRNAPSVRGNEQFF. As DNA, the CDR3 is TGTGCCAGCAGCCGGAACGCCCCTAGCGTAAGGGGGAATGAGCAGTTCTTC.

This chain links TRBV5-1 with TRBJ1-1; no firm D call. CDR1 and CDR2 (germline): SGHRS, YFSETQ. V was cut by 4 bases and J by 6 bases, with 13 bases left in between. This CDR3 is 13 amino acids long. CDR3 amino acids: CASSNGPTAEAFF. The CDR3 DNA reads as TGCGCCAGCAGCAACGGGCCAACGGCTGAAGCTTTCTTT.

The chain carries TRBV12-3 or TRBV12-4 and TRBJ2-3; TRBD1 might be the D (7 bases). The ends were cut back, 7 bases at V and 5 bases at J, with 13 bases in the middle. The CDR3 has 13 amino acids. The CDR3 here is CASTPRGEDTQYF. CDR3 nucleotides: TGTGCCAGCACCCCCAGGGGGGAAGATACGCAGTATTTT.

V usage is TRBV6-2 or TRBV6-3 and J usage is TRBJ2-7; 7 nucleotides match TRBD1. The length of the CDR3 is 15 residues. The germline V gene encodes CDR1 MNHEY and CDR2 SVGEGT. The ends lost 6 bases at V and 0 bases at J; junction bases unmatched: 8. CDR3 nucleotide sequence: TGTGCCAGCAGCGATCTGGGACAGTCCTCCTACGAGCAGTACTTC. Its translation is CASSDLGQSSYEQYF.

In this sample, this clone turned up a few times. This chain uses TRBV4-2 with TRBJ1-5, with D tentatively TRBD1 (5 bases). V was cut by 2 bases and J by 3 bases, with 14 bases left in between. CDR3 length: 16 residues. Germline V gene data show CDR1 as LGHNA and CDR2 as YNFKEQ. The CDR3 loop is CASSQTDRQFNQPQHF. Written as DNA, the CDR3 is TGTGCCAGCAGCCAAACTGACAGACAGTTCAATCAGCCCCAGCATTTT.

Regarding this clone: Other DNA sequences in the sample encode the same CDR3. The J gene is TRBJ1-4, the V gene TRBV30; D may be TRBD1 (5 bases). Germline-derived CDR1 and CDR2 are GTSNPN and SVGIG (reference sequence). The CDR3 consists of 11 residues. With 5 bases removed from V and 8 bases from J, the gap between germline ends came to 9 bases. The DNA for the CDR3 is TGTGCCTGGTCACAGGAGGAAAAACTGTTTTTT. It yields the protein CAWSQEEKLFF.

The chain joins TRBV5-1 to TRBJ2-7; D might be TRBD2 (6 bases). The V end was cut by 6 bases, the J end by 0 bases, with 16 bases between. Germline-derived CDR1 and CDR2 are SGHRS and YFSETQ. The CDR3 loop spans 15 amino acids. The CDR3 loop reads CASTYDPTSSYEQYF. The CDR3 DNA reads TGCGCCAGCACTTACGACCCGACTAGCTCCTACGAGCAGTACTTC. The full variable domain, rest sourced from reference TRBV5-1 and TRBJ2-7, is KAGVTQTPRYLIKTRGQQVTLSCSPISGHRSVSWYQQTPGQGLQFLFEYFSETQRNKGNFPGRFSGRQFSNSRSEMNVSTLELGDSALYLCASTYDPTSSYEQYFGPGTRLTVT.

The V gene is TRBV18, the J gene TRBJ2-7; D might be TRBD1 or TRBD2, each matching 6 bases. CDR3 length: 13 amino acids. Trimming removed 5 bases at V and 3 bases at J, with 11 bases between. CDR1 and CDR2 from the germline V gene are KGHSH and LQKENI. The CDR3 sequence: CASSAGHLYEQYF. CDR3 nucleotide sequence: TGTGCCAGCTCAGCGGGACACCTCTACGAGCAGTACTTC.

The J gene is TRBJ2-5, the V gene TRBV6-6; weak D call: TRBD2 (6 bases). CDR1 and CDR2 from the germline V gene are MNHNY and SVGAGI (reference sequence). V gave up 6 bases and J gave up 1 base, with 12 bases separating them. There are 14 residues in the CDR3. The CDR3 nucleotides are TGTGCCAGCAGCCAGGAGGGAGGCCAAGAGACCCAGTACTTC. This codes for CASSQEGGQETQYF.

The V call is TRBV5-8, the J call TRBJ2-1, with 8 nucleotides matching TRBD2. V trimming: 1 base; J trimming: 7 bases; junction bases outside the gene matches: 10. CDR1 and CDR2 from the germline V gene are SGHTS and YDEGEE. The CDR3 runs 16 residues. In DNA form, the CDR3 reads TGTGCCAGCAGCTTGTCGATGAGCGGGAGTAGAAATGAGCAGTTCTTC. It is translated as CASSLSMSGSRNEQFF.

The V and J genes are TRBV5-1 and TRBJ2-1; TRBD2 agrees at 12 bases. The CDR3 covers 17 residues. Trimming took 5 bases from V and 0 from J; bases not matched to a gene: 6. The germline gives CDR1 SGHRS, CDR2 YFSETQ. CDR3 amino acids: CASRPTSGRISYNEQFF. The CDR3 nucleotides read TGCGCCAGCAGACCTACTAGCGGGAGGATCTCCTACAATGAGCAGTTCTTC.

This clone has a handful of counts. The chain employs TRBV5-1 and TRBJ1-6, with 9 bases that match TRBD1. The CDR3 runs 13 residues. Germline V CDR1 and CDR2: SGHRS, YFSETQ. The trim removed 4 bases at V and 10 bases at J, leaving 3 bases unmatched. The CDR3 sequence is CASSGTGQSPLHF. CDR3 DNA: TGCGCCAGCAGCGGGACAGGGCAATCACCCCTCCACTTT.

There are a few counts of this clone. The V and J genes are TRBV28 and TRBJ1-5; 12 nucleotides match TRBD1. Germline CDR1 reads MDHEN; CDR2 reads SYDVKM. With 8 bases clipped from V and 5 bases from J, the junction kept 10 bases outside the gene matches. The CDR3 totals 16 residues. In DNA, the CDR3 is TGTGCCAGCGAAAAATTGGGGACAGGGGGCTATCAGCCCCAGCATTTT. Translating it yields CASEKLGTGGYQPQHF.

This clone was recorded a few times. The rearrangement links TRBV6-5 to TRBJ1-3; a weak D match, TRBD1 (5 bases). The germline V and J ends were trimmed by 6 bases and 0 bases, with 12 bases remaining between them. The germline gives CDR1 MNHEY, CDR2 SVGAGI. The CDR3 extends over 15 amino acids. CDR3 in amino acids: CASRPGGFSGNTIYF. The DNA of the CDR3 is TGTGCCAGCAGACCCGGGGGGTTCTCTGGAAACACCATATATTTT.

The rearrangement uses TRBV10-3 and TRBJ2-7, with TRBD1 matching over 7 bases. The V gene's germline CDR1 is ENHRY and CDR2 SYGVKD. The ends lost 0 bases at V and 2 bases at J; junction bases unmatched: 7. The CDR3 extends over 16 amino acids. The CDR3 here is CAISESGRGQPYEQYF. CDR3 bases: TGTGCCATCAGTGAGTCCGGTCGGGGACAGCCCTACGAGCAGTACTTC.

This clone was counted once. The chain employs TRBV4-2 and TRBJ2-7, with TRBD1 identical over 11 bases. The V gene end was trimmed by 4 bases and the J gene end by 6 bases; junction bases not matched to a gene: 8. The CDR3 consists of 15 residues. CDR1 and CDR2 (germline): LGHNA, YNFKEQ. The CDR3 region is CASSPSPGQGGEQYF. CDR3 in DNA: TGTGCCAGCAGCCCATCCCCGGGACAGGGGGGCGAGCAGTACTTC.

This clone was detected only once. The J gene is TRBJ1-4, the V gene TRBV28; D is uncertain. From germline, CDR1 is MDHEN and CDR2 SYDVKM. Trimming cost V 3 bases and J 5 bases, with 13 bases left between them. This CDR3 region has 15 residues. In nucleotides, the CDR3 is TGTGCCAGCAGTTTTAGGGAAAGAGGGAATGAAAAACTGTTTTTT. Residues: CASSFRERGNEKLFF.

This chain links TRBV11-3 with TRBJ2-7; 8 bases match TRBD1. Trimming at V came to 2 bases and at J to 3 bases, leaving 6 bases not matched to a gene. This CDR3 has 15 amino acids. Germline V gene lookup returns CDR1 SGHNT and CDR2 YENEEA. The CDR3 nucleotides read TGTGCCAGCAGCTTAAAGACAGGGGCCTTCTACGAGCAGTACTTC. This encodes CASSLKTGAFYEQYF.